The 10 T cell receptor beta chains reported below all come from one sample, sequenced in a study of persistence of HIV-infected CD4 T cells. For these receptors, no antigen is known. Lysates of CMV-infected fibroblasts at around 10 ug/mL stimulated these cells. Memory cells lacking CD40L and CD69 with high CD45RO were sorted. The libraries were made with immunoSEQ version 4 in survey mode. Some clones are missing from TCRdb's copy, which holds only in-frame ones; the method was immunoSEQ multiplex PCR. The top ten hold less than 5% of the sample, which has over 25,000 clones, roughly four fifths seen once. The material was CD4+ T cells sorted from PBMCs after approximately 19-hour stimulation, obtained from a patient who received antiretroviral therapy. These receptor sequences come from an adult man with HIV who was CMV-seropositive.

The V and J genes are TRBV9 and TRBJ1-6; a possible D gene is TRBD1 (5 bases). Trimming took 0 bases from V and 9 from J, leaving 10 bases between them. This CDR3 comprises 14 residues. Looked up from germline, CDR1 is SGDLS and CDR2 is YYNGEE. The CDR3: CASSVEAGVSPLHF. As DNA, the CDR3 is TGTGCCAGCAGCGTAGAGGCGGGGGTTTCACCCCTCCACTTT. The full variable domain, in which reference TRBV9 and TRBJ1-6 provide the parts outside the CDR3, is DSGVTQTPKHLITATGQRVTLRCSPRSGDLSVYWYQQSLDQGLQFLIQYYNGEERAKGNILERFSAQQFPDLHSELNLSSLELGDSALYFCASSVEAGVSPLHFGNGTRLTVT.

The rearrangement joins TRBV30 to TRBJ1-2; D possibly corresponds to TRBD1 (5 bases). From germline, CDR1 is GTSNPN and CDR2 SVGIG (reference sequence). Trimming stripped 2 bases from V and 0 bases from J, with 16 bases between. The CDR3 has 16 amino acids. The CDR3 loop reads CAWSTIDGGANYGYTF. The CDR3 coding sequence is TGTGCCTGGAGTACCATCGATGGGGGGGCTAACTATGGCTACACCTTC.

V is TRBV10-2 and J is TRBJ2-2, with 7 bases that match TRBD2. Germline loops: CDR1 WSHSY, CDR2 SAAADI. After removal of 11 bases from V and 7 bases from J, the junction contained 10 bases not matched to a gene. The CDR3 has 13 amino acids. The CDR3, as DNA: TGCGCCGGTACTAGCGATCGGGACGGGGAGCTGTTTTTT. Translation: CAGTSDRDGELFF.

The genes are TRBV4-1 and TRBJ1-1, with a possible D match to TRBD1 (5 bases). The germline V and J ends were trimmed by 3 bases and 3 bases, with 17 bases remaining between them. CDR3 length equals 16 residues. Germline CDR1 MGHRA, CDR2 YSYEKL. Written as DNA, the CDR3 is TGCGCCAGCAGCCACATCCCGGGGGGTCTCGACACTGAAGCTTTCTTT. It is translated as CASSHIPGGLDTEAFF.

The rearrangement joins TRBV24-1 to TRBJ2-3; TRBD2 matches 11 bases. The germline V gene encodes CDR1 KGHDR and CDR2 SFDVKD. The CDR3 is 17 amino acids. V dropped 5 bases and J dropped 0; count of bases not matched to a gene: 6. The CDR3 protein is CATSAWTSGSSTDTQYF. The CDR3 DNA follows: TGTGCCACCAGTGCCTGGACTAGCGGGTCTAGCACAGATACGCAGTATTTT.

The chain is built from TRBV2 and TRBJ2-1; TRBD1 agrees at 8 bases. Germline loops: CDR1 SNHLY, CDR2 FYNNEI. Losses at the gene ends were 4 bases for V and 7 bases for J; bases not matched to a gene: 9. This CDR3 region has 15 residues. The CDR3 loop is CASSVGQGARNEQFF. Written as DNA, the CDR3 is TGTGCCAGCAGTGTCGGGCAGGGGGCGCGGAATGAGCAGTTCTTC.

The chain couples TRBV5-1 to TRBJ1-6; D gene unclear. With 0 bases removed from V and 6 bases from J, the gap between germline ends came to 7 bases. The germline gives CDR1 SGHRS, CDR2 YFSETQ. The CDR3 is made up of 14 amino acids. This CDR3 reads CASSLGGVNSPLHF. The CDR3 nucleotides read TGCGCCAGCAGCTTGGGAGGAGTTAATTCACCCCTCCACTTT. The full variable domain, completed using reference TRBV5-1 and TRBJ1-6, is KAGVTQTPRYLIKTRGQQVTLSCSPISGHRSVSWYQQTPGQGLQFLFEYFSETQRNKGNFPGRFSGRQFSNSRSEMNVSTLELGDSALYLCASSLGGVNSPLHFGNGTRLTVT.

This clone is a singleton in its sample. V and J are TRBV3-1 (or the pseudogene TRBV3-2) and TRBJ2-3, with D possibly being TRBD2 (5 bases). The length of the CDR3 is 15 residues. V gave up 4 bases and J gave up 0 bases, with 11 bases separating them. Germline CDR1 is LGHDT and CDR2 is YNNKEL (reference sequence). The CDR3 spells CASSRRGISTDTQYF. CDR3 nucleotide sequence: TGTGCCAGCAGCCGCCGGGGTATCAGCACAGATACGCAGTATTTT.

This CDR3 reads CASSTSGNTEAFF. DNA of the CDR3: TGTGCCAGTAGTACCTCCGGGAACACTGAAGCTTTCTTT. J is TRBJ1-1 and V is TRBV19, with D unresolved. Germline V gives CDR1 LNHDA, CDR2 SQIVND (reference sequence). Trimming stripped 4 bases from V and 1 base from J, with 7 bases between. CDR3 length: 13 amino acids.

The chain joins TRBV27 to TRBJ1-5, with a possible D match to TRBD1 (6 bases). From germline, CDR1 is MNHEY and CDR2 SMNVEV (reference sequence). CDR3 length: 16 amino acids. Trimming removed 0 bases from V and 6 bases from J, with 15 bases in between. Here the CDR3 reads CASSLSKGGDIQPQHF. The CDR3 bases are TGTGCCAGCAGTTTATCGAAAGGTGGGGACATTCAGCCCCAGCATTTT.